The 9 T cell receptor beta chains presented below share a single source sample, sequenced in a study of T cell responses to AZD1222 COVID-19 vaccine. This table comes from immunoSEQ multiplex PCR, and its TCRdb copy is limited to in-frame clones, with some not included. The table includes roughly 120,000 clones, roughly 87% detected once. Sequenced material: peripheral blood, taken on day 0 of AZD1222 vaccination. The receptors were gathered from an adult in good health.

This chain joins TRBV6-6 and TRBJ1-6; a weak D match, TRBD1 (5 bases). V was cut by 7 bases and J by 8 bases, with 18 bases left in between. This CDR3 contains 15 residues. CDR1 and CDR2 from the germline V gene are MNHNY and SVGAGI (reference sequence). CDR3 bases: TGTGCCAGCACTCTACCGGGGCAGGGTTATTCACCCCTCCACTTT. It encodes CASTLPGQGYSPLHF.

This chain joins TRBV21-1 and TRBJ1-5; the table's D call, TRBD1, was not checked against the DNA. TRBV21-1 is an annotated pseudogene. The CDR3 is 18 residues long. CDR3 coding DNA: TGTGCCAGCAGCAGAGACAGGGTCCCCGGTGGTGGCAATCAGCCCCAGCATTTT. Protein sequence: CASSRDRVPGGGNQPQHF.

This rearrangement joins TRBV19 to TRBJ1-5; possible D gene TRBD1, 5 bases. The CDR3 length is 15 residues. The germline V gene has CDR1 LNHDA and CDR2 SQIVND (reference sequence). V shed 5 bases and J shed 4 bases, with 15 bases lying between them. In DNA, the CDR3 is TGTGCCAGTAGTCCCGGGGGTAGGTGGAATCAGCCCCAGCATTTT. This encodes CASSPGGRWNQPQHF.

This clone was counted many times. The same CDR3 can be traced to other DNA sequences in this sample. The J gene is TRBJ2-7, the V gene TRBV19, with 7 positions matching TRBD1. The CDR3 consists of 15 residues. Trimming at V came to 6 bases and at J to 0 bases, leaving 8 bases not matched to a gene. CDR1 is LNHDA and CDR2 is SQIVND in the germline V gene (reference sequence). The CDR3 reads CASSSRQGVSYEQYF. The CDR3, as DNA: TGTGCCAGTAGCAGTCGCCAGGGGGTCTCCTACGAGCAGTACTTC.

The chain employs TRBV5-6 and TRBJ1-4, with D possibly matching TRBD1 (6 bases). The CDR3 has 12 amino acids. The V and J ends lost 5 bases and 8 bases respectively, with 10 bases between them. Germline CDR1 is SGHDT and CDR2 is YYEEEE. In nucleotides, the CDR3 is TGTGCCAGCAGAACAGGGAAGGAAAAACTGTTTTTT. Protein product: CASRTGKEKLFF. Using reference TRBV5-6 and TRBJ1-4 for the parts outside the CDR3, the full variable domain is DAGVTQSPTHLIKTRGQQVTLRCSPKSGHDTVSWYQQALGQGPQFIFQYYEEEERQRGNFPDRFSGHQFPNYSSELNVNALLLGDSALYLCASRTGKEKLFFGSGTQLSVL.

The rearrangement links TRBV2 to TRBJ2-1, with TRBD1 identical over 7 bases. This CDR3 is built from 12 residues. V gave up 8 bases and J gave up 4 bases; unmatched junction bases: 2. Germline CDR1 reads SNHLY; CDR2 reads FYNNEI. The DNA of the CDR3 is TGTGCCAGCCAGGGACAGTACAATGAGCAGTTCTTC. Amino acids: CASQGQYNEQFF.

J is TRBJ1-4 and V is TRBV6-5; 8 bases are shared with TRBD1. CDR1 and CDR2 (germline): MNHEY, SVGAGI. The CDR3 length is 14 residues. Trimming cost V 7 bases and J 4 bases; bases outside gene matches: 5. For the CDR3, the DNA is TGTGCCAGCAAGAGAGGACAGGGTAATGAAAAACTGTTTTTT. This codes for CASKRGQGNEKLFF.

This clone was found a few times. The chain uses TRBV6-4 and TRBJ2-2; 9 bases map to TRBD1. Germline CDR1 and CDR2: MRHNA and SNTAGT. V lost 4 bases to trimming and J lost 7 bases; unmatched junction nucleotides: 7. CDR3 length equals 15 residues. CDR3 DNA sequence: TGTGCCAGCAGTGTCGGACAGGGGAGGAACGGGGAGCTGTTTTTT. Its protein is CASSVGQGRNGELFF.

As DNA, the CDR3 is TGTGCCAGCAGTTACAACAGGAAAAACACTGAAGCTTTCTTT. This translates into CASSYNRKNTEAFF. The chain employs TRBV6-5 and TRBJ1-1; tentative D call: TRBD1 (5 bases). V was trimmed by 2 bases and J by 2 bases, leaving 9 bases between them. Germline CDR1 and CDR2: MNHEY and SVGAGI. The CDR3 is 14 residues long.